This T cell receptor (beta chain) is drawn from a study of T cell repertoires in cytomegalovirus infection. Background on the study: CMV epitopes in the study were HLA-C-restricted (recently identified) and HLA-B-restricted (well studied). Public TCR beta signatures provided an indication of both CMV infection and a matching HLA type. The study, taken as a whole, reports: Of the TCR beta families, the public ones yielded a cumulative frequency that identified carriers of CMV plus the relevant HLA. Ex vivo responses were dominated by HLA-C-restricted CMV-specific TCR beta clonotypes.

This clonotype was found a few times. Antigen unknown. This CDR3 has 17 residues. V shed 4 bases and J shed 3 bases, with 21 bases lying between them. The germline V gene has CDR1 MNHEY and CDR2 SVGEGT. One entry per CDR3 protein results from TCRdb running MiXCR on the reads. The sample holds roughly 730,000 distinct CDR3 sequences, 30% to 40% seen once. The V call is TRBV6-2 or TRBV6-3, the J call TRBJ2-5; D unresolved. The TCR originated in a human donor in good health (CMV status not recorded). Some clones in this sample may be carry-over from other donors' samples. The starting material was cultured PBMCs, obtained from culture after CMV antigen stimulation. The CDR3 loop reads CASSFTPGLPDEETQYF. Here the CDR3 DNA reads TGTGCCAGCAGTTTTACTCCTGGTTTGCCAGACGAAGAGACCCAGTACTTC.